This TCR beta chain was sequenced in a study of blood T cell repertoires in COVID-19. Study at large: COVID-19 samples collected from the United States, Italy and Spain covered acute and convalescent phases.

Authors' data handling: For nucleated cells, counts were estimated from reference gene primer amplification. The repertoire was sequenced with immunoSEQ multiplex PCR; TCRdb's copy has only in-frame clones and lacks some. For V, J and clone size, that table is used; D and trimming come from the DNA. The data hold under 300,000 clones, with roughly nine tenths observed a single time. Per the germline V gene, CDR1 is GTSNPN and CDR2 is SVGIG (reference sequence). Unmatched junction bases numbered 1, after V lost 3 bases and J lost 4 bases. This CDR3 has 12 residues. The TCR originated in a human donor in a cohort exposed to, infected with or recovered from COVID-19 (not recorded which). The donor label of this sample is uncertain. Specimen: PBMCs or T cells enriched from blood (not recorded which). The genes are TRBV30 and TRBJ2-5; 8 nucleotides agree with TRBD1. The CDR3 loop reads CAWRQGGETQYF. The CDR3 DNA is TGTGCCTGGAGACAGGGGGGAGAGACCCAGTACTTC.